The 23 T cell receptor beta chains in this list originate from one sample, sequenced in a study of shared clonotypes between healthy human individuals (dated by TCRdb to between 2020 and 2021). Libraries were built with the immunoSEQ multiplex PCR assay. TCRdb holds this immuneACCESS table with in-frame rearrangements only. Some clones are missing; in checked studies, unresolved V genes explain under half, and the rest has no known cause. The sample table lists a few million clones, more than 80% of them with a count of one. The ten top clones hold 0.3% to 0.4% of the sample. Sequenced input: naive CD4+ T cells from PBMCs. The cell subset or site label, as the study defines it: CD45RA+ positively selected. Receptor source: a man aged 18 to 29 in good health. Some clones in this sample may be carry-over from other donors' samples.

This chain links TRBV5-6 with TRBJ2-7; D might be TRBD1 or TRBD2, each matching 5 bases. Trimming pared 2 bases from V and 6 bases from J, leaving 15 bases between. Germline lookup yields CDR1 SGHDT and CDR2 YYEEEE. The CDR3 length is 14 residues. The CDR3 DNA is TGTGCCAGCAGCTTTAGGGGACCGTCGGTCGAGCAGTACTTC. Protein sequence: CASSFRGPSVEQYF.

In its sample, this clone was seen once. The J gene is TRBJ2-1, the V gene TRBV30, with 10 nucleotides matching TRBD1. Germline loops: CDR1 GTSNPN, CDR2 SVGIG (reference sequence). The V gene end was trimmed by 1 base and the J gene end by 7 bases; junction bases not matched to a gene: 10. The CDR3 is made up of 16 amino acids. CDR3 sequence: CAWSDLGTGAGNEQFF. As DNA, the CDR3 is TGTGCCTGGAGTGACCTCGGGACAGGGGCCGGGAATGAGCAGTTCTTC.

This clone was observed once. The CDR3 DNA sequence: TGTGCCAGCAGCTTGCCGGGGGACAATCAGCCCCAGCATTTT. This translates into CASSLPGDNQPQHF. The chain has TRBV7-2 and TRBJ1-5; possibly TRBD1 for D (5 bases). V lost 3 bases, J lost 3 bases, and 9 bases lay in between. The CDR3 is 14 amino acids. The germline gives CDR1 SGHTA, CDR2 FQGNSA.

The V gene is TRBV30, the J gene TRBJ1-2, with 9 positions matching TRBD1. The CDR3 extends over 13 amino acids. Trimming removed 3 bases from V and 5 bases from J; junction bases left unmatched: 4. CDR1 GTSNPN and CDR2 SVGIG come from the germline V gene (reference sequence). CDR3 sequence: CAWSQGTGYGYTF. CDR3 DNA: TGTGCCTGGAGCCAGGGGACAGGGTATGGCTACACCTTC.

CDR3 sequence (DNA): TGTGCCAGTAGCCCAGGGGTGGCCTACGAGCAGTACTTC. Its translation: CASSPGVAYEQYF. The chain recombines TRBV7-9 with TRBJ2-7; D may be TRBD1 (6 bases). The CDR3 sequence is 13 residues long. Germline V gene sequence: CDR1 SEHNR, CDR2 FQNEAQ (reference sequence). The V and J ends lost 9 bases and 2 bases respectively, with 14 bases between them.

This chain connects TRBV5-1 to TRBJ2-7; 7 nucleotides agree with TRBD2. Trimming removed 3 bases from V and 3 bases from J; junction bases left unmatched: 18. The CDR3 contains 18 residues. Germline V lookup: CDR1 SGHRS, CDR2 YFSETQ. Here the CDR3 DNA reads TGCGCCAGCAGCTCTAAACCCCTCTCCGGGACTACCAACTACGAGCAGTACTTC. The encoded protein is CASSSKPLSGTTNYEQYF.

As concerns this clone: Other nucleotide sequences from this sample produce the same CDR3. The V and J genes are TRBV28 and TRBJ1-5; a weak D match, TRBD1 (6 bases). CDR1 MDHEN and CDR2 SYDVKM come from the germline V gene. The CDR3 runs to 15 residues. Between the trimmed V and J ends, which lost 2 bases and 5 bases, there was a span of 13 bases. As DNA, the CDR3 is TGTGCCAGCAGTTTAGGGGGGACACCTTATCAGCCCCAGCATTTT. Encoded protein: CASSLGGTPYQPQHF.

The CDR3 sequence is CASSLEGGSGYTF. CDR3 in DNA: TGCGCCAGCAGCTTGGAAGGGGGATCGGGCTACACCTTC. The gene calls are TRBV5-1 and TRBJ1-2, with D possibly being TRBD1 (6 bases). In germline, CDR1 is SGHRS, CDR2 YFSETQ. The length of the CDR3 is 13 residues. The ends were cut back, 0 bases at V and 8 bases at J, with 11 bases in the middle. Full variable domain (outside the CDR3, taken from reference TRBV5-1 and TRBJ1-2): KAGVTQTPRYLIKTRGQQVTLSCSPISGHRSVSWYQQTPGQGLQFLFEYFSETQRNKGNFPGRFSGRQFSNSRSEMNVSTLELGDSALYLCASSLEGGSGYTFGSGTRLTVV.

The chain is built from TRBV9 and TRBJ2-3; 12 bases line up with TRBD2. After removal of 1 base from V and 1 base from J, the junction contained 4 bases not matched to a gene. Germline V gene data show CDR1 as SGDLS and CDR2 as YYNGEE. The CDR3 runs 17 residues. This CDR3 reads CASSVTSGRSGTDTQYF. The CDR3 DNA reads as TGTGCCAGCAGCGTAACTAGCGGGAGGTCGGGCACAGATACGCAGTATTTT.

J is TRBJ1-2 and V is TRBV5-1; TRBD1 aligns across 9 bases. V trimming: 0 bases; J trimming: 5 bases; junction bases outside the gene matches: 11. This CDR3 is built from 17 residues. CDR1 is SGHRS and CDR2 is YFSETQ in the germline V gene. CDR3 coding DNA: TGCGCCAGCAGCTTGGGGCCCCGGACAGGGGACCTATATGGCTACACCTTC. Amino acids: CASSLGPRTGDLYGYTF.

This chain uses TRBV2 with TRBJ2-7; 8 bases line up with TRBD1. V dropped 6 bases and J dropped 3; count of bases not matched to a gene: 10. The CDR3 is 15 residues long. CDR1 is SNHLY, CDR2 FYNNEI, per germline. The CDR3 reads CASSLSDRGVYEQYF. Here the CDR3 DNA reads TGTGCCAGCAGCCTCAGCGACAGGGGAGTCTACGAGCAGTACTTC.

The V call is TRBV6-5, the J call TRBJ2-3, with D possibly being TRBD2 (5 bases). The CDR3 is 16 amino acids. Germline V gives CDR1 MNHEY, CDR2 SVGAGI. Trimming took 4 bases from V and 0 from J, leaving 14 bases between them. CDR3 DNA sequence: TGTGCCAGCAGTTCCGCGGGTCTTTCTAGCACAGATACGCAGTATTTT. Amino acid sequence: CASSSAGLSSTDTQYF.

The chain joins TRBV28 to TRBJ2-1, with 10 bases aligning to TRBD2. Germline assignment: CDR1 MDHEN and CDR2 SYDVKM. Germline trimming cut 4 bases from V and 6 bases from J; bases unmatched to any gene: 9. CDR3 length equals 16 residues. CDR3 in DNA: TGTGCCAGCAGTTCCCTACTAGCGGGGATAATCAATGAGCAGTTCTTC. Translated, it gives CASSSLLAGIINEQFF.

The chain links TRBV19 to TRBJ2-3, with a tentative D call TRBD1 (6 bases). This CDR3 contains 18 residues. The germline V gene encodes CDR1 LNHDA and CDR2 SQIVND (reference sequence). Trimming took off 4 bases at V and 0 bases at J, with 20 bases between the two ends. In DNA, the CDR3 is TGTGCCAGTAGTACGGGACCCGGGACATACGATAGCACAGATACGCAGTATTTT. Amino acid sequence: CASSTGPGTYDSTDTQYF.

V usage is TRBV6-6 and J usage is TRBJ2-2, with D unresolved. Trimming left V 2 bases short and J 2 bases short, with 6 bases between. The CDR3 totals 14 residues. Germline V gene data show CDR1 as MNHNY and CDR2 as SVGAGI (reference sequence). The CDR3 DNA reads TGTGCCAGCAGTTACCTCCAAAACACCGGGGAGCTGTTTTTT. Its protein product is CASSYLQNTGELFF.

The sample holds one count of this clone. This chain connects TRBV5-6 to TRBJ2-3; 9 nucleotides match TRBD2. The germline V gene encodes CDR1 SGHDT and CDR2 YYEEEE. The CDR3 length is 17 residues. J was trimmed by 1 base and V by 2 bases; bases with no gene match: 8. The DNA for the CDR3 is TGTGCCAGCAGCTTCAGGGCTAGCGGGATCCGCACAGATACGCAGTATTTT. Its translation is CASSFRASGIRTDTQYF.

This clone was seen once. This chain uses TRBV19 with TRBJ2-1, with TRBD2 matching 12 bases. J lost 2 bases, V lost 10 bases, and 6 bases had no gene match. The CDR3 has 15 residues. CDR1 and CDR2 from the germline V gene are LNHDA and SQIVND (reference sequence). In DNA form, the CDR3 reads TGTGCCACCGCAAGGACTAGCGGGACCTACAATGAGCAGTTCTTC. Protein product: CATARTSGTYNEQFF. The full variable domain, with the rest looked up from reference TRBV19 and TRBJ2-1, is DGGITQSPKYLFRKEGQNVTLSCEQNLNHDAMYWYRQDPGQGLRLIYYSQIVNDFQKGDIAEGYSVSREKKESFPLTVTSAQKNPTAFYLCATARTSGTYNEQFFGPGTRLTVL.

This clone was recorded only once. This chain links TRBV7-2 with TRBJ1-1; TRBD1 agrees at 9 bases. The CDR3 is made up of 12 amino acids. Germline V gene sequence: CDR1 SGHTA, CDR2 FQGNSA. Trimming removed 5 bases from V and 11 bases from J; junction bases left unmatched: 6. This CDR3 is CASSAQGTGAFF. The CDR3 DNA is TGTGCCAGCAGCGCACAGGGGACAGGGGCTTTCTTT.

As DNA, the CDR3 is TGTGCCAGCAGCCAAGTCGGCAGGGGGCAAGGAGAGACCCAGTACTTC. This encodes CASSQVGRGQGETQYF. The V and J genes are TRBV14 and TRBJ2-5; TRBD1 aligns across 8 bases. Germline assignment: CDR1 SGHDN and CDR2 FVKESK. This CDR3 contains 16 residues. V was clipped by 1 base and J by 4 bases; unmatched bases: 8.

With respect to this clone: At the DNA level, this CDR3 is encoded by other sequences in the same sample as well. CDR3 nucleotide sequence: TGTGCCAGCAGTGGGCAGGGAGGTAATCAGCCCCAGCATTTT. It encodes CASSGQGGNQPQHF. V usage is TRBV6-1 and J usage is TRBJ1-5, with D possibly TRBD1 on 5 matching bases. V was cut by 4 bases and J by 4 bases, with 11 bases left in between. The CDR3 length is 14 residues. CDR1 and CDR2 (germline): MNHNS, SASEGT.

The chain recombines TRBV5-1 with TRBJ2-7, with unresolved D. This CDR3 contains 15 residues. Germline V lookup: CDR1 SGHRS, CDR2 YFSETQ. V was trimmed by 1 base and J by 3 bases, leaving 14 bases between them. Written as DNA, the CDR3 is TGCGCCAGCAGCTTGACGGGTGGGTGGGACTACGAGCAGTACTTC. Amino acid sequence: CASSLTGGWDYEQYF.

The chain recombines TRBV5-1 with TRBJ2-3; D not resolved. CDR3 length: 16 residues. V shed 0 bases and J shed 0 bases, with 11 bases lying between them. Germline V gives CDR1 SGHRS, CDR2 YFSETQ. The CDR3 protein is CASSLGFRASTDTQYF. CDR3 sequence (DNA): TGCGCCAGCAGCTTGGGGTTTCGGGCCAGCACAGATACGCAGTATTTT.

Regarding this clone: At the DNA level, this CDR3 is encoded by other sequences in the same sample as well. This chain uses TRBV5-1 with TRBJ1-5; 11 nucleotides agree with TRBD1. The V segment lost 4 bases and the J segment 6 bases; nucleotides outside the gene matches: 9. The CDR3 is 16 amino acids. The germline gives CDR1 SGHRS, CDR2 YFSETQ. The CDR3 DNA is TGCGCCAGCAGCCCGGGGACAGGGGGTAGTGGTCAGCCCCAGCATTTT. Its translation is CASSPGTGGSGQPQHF.